The 15 T cell receptor beta chains below come from one sample, sequenced in a study of early T cells in non-severe SARS-CoV-2 infection. TCRdb used MiXCR to reprocess the 5' RACE reads, holding one entry per CDR3 protein. The repertoire consists of roughly 110,000 distinct CDR3 sequences, with 11% occurring once and the leading ten covering roughly 7.1%. Specimen: whole blood. Source of these receptors: an adult who was a healthcare worker with PCR-confirmed SARS-CoV-2 infection or an uninfected control (not recorded which).

This clonotype was detected ten times or more. The CDR3: CASSRTGGKDGYTF. In DNA form, the CDR3 reads TGTGCCAGCAGTCGGACAGGGGGCAAGGATGGCTACACCTTC. The chain is built from TRBV6-5 and TRBJ1-2; 11 nucleotides agree with TRBD1. J was trimmed by 6 bases and V by 5 bases; bases with no gene match: 5. The CDR3 spans 14 residues. The germline CDR1 and CDR2 sequences are MNHEY and SVGAGI.

This chain connects TRBV5-5 to TRBJ2-3; 9 bases map to TRBD2. Germline trimming cut 1 base from V and 3 bases from J; bases unmatched to any gene: 3. CDR1 and CDR2 from the germline V gene are SGHKS and YYEKEE (reference sequence). The CDR3 sequence is 15 residues long. In DNA form, the CDR3 reads TGTGCCAGCAGCTTGAGAAGCGGGAGGACAGATACGCAGTATTTT. Translating gives CASSLRSGRTDTQYF.

This clonotype occurred many times. This chain uses TRBV9 with TRBJ2-3, with D hard to call. V was pared by 2 bases and J by 2 bases, with 12 bases between. CDR1 and CDR2 (germline): SGDLS, YYNGEE. The CDR3 covers 15 residues. CDR3 sequence: CASSVFAEFTDTQYF. In DNA form, the CDR3 reads TGTGCCAGCAGCGTTTTCGCGGAGTTCACAGATACGCAGTATTTT. The variable domain in full, completed from reference TRBV9 and TRBJ2-3, reads DSGVTQTPKHLITATGQRVTLRCSPRSGDLSVYWYQQSLDQGLQFLIQYYNGEERAKGNILERFSAQQFPDLHSELNLSSLELGDSALYFCASSVFAEFTDTQYFGPGTRLTVL.

This clonotype was seen at least ten times. The gene calls are TRBV6-2 or TRBV6-3 and TRBJ2-6, with 9 bases lining up with TRBD1. CDR1 and CDR2 from the germline V gene are MNHEY and SVGEGT. V dropped 5 bases and J dropped 2; count of bases not matched to a gene: 7. The CDR3 covers 17 residues. The CDR3, as DNA: TGTGCCAGCAGTCCCGGGACAGGGTCGACTGGGGCCAACGTCCTGACTTTC. Translated, it gives CASSPGTGSTGANVLTF.

The chain uses TRBV5-1 and TRBJ1-5, with 8 bases aligning to TRBD1. Germline CDR1 SGHRS, CDR2 YFSETQ. The CDR3 runs 16 residues. V lost 4 bases, J lost 3 bases, and 9 bases stayed unmatched. CDR3 sequence reads: CASSPTGVEYNQPQHF. The CDR3 DNA reads as TGCGCCAGCAGCCCGACAGGGGTTGAGTACAATCAGCCCCAGCATTTT. The full variable domain, its missing parts supplied by reference TRBV5-1 and TRBJ1-5, is KAGVTQTPRYLIKTRGQQVTLSCSPISGHRSVSWYQQTPGQGLQFLFEYFSETQRNKGNFPGRFSGRQFSNSRSEMNVSTLELGDSALYLCASSPTGVEYNQPQHFGDGTRLSIL.

This clonotype has ten or more counts. The J gene is TRBJ2-7, the V gene TRBV18; 9 nucleotides agree with TRBD1. The V and J ends lost 3 bases and 3 bases, in that order; junction bases with no gene match: 12. The CDR3 runs to 17 residues. Germline CDR1 reads KGHSH; CDR2 reads LQKENI. The CDR3 is CASSPGTGFERVYEQYF. In DNA form, the CDR3 reads TGTGCCAGCTCACCTGGGACAGGGTTCGAAAGGGTCTACGAGCAGTACTTC.

This clonotype was recorded at least ten times. The CDR3 DNA sequence: TGTGCCAGCAGCTTACAGGGGGCGGCGCGGGAGCAGTACTTC. This gives the protein CASSLQGAAREQYF. This sequence joins TRBV5-6 and TRBJ2-7, with 9 bases that match TRBD1. V shed 2 bases and J 7 bases; nucleotides not matched to a gene: 7. Germline V gene lookup returns CDR1 SGHDT and CDR2 YYEEEE. The CDR3 is 14 residues long.

The chain joins TRBV20-1 to TRBJ2-7; TRBD1 might be the D (6 bases). CDR1 and CDR2 (germline): DFQATT, SNEGSKA (reference sequence). Between the trimmed V and J ends, which lost 3 bases and 9 bases, there was a span of 12 bases. The CDR3 sequence is 11 residues long. The CDR3 DNA is TGCAGTGCTAGTACAGGGCTCGTGCAGTACTTC. Protein: CSASTGLVQYF.

The chain recombines TRBV7-9 with TRBJ1-6; tentatively, D is TRBD1 (5 bases). The germline V and J ends were trimmed by 1 base and 10 bases, with 14 bases remaining between them. Looked up from germline, CDR1 is SEHNR and CDR2 is FQNEAQ (reference sequence). The CDR3 runs 15 residues. CDR3 loop: CASSLGPGPRSPLHF. DNA for the CDR3: TGTGCCAGCAGCTTAGGCCCAGGGCCACGGTCACCCCTCCACTTT.

The chain is built from TRBV12-3 or TRBV12-4 and TRBJ2-7; unclear D gene. This CDR3 has 13 residues. Deletions cut 1 base from V and 3 bases from J, with 7 bases between. The CDR3 loop reads CASSLGAHYEQYF. For the CDR3, the DNA is TGTGCCAGCAGTTTAGGGGCCCACTACGAGCAGTACTTC.

This clonotype was counted ten times or more. This rearrangement joins TRBV6-5 to TRBJ2-4; D ambiguous. The germline CDR1 and CDR2 sequences are MNHEY and SVGAGI. V lost 6 bases to trimming and J lost 6 bases, with 15 bases between them. This CDR3 is built from 14 residues. DNA of the CDR3: TGTGCCAGCAGACTCACTTCCTTCCCAAACATTCAGTACTTC. Translated, it gives CASRLTSFPNIQYF.

In its sample, this clonotype was seen a few times. The chain employs TRBV7-2 and TRBJ2-5, with D perhaps assigned TRBD1 or TRBD2 (5 bases each). The CDR3 covers 17 residues. Germline V CDR1 and CDR2: SGHTA, FQGNSA. The V and J ends lost 3 bases and 3 bases respectively, with 20 bases between them. CDR3 sequence (DNA): TGTGCCAGCAGCTTCCTCCTTGAAGACGGGACCAAAGAGACCCAGTACTTC. Translating it yields CASSFLLEDGTKETQYF. Supplemented by reference TRBV7-2 and TRBJ2-5, the full variable domain reads GAGVSQSPSNKVTEKGKDVELRCDPISGHTALYWYRQSLGQGLEFLIYFQGNSAPDKSGLPSDRFSAERTGGSVSTLTIQRTQQEDSAVYLCASSFLLEDGTKETQYFGPGTRLLVL.

In its sample, this clonotype was seen a few times. The CDR3 nucleotides are TGTGCCAGCAGTTACTCGATCACCCCGCCGGCAGCCTTAGACCGGGCTTACTACGAGCAGTACTTC. Amino acids: CASSYSITPPAALDRAYYEQYF. V usage is TRBV6-5 and J usage is TRBJ2-7; D not resolved. Germline loops: CDR1 MNHEY, CDR2 SVGAGI. The V end lost 0 bases, the J end lost 3 bases, and 33 bases lay between the germline ends. The CDR3 runs 22 residues.

In this sample, this clonotype turned up many times. The chain combines TRBV5-1 with TRBJ2-5, with 7 bases identical to TRBD1. The CDR3 sequence is 14 residues long. With V trimmed by 4 bases and J by 2 bases, 5 bases remained unmatched. Germline V gives CDR1 SGHRS, CDR2 YFSETQ. CDR3 region: CASSVGQPQETQYF. CDR3 bases: TGCGCCAGCAGCGTGGGACAGCCACAAGAGACCCAGTACTTC.

As to this clonotype: This may come from a read error, since a much larger clone is one base off. This chain links TRBV20-1 with TRBJ2-1, with D hard to call. CDR1 and CDR2 from the germline V gene are DFQATT and SNEGSKA (reference sequence). The CDR3 consists of 12 residues. The V gene lost 3 bases and the J gene lost 8 bases, with 11 bases spanning the gap. The CDR3 loop reads CSARARGDEQFF. The CDR3 DNA is TGCAGTGCTAGGGCCCGTGGGGATGAGCAGTTCTTC.